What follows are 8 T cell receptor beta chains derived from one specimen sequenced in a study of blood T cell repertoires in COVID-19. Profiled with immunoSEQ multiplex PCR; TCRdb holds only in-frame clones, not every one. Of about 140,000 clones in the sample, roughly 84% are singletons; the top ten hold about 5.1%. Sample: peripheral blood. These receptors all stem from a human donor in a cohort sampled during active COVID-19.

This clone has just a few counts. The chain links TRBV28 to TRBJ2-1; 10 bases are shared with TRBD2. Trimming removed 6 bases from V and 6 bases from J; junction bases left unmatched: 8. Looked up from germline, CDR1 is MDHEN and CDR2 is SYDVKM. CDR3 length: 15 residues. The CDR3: CASRPSGSRSNEQFF. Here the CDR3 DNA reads TGTGCCAGCAGACCTAGCGGGAGTCGGTCCAATGAGCAGTTCTTC.

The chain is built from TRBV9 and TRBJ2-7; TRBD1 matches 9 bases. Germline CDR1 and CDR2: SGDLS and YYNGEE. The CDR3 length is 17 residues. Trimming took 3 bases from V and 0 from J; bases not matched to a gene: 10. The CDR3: CASSDMDRGRSSYEQYV. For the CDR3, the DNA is TGTGCCAGCAGCGATATGGACAGGGGTCGGTCCTCCTACGAGCAGTACGTC.

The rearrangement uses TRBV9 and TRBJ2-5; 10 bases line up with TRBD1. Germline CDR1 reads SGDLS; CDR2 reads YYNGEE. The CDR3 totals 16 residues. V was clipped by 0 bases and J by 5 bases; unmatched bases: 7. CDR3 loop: CASSVGPGTGVETQYF. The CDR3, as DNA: TGTGCCAGCAGCGTAGGTCCCGGGACAGGGGTTGAGACCCAGTACTTC.

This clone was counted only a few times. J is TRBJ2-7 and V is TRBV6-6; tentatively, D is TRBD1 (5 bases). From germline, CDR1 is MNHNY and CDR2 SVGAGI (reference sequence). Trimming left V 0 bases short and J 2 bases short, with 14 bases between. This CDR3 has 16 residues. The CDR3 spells CASSYSTGTGAYEQYV. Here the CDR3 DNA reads TGTGCCAGCAGTTACTCGACCGGAACAGGAGCCTACGAGCAGTACGTC.

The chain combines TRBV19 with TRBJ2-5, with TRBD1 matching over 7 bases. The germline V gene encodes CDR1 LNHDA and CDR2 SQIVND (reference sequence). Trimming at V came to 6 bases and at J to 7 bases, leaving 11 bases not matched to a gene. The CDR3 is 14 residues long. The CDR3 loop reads CASSLDRVRGTQYF. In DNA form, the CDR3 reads TGTGCCAGTAGCCTAGACAGGGTTCGAGGGACCCAGTACTTC.

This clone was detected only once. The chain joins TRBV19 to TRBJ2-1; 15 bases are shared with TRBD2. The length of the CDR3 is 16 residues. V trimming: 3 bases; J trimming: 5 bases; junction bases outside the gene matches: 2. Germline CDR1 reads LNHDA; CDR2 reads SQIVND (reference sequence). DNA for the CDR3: TGTGCCAGTAGTATTGGACTAGCGGGAGGGAACAATGAGCAGTTCTTC. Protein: CASSIGLAGGNNEQFF.

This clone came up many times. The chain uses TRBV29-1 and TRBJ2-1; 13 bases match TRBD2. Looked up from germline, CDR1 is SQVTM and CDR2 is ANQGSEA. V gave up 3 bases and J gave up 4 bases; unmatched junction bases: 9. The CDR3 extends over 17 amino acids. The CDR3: CSVETNPGLAGYNEQFF. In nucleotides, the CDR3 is TGCAGCGTTGAGACAAACCCGGGACTAGCGGGATACAATGAGCAGTTCTTC.

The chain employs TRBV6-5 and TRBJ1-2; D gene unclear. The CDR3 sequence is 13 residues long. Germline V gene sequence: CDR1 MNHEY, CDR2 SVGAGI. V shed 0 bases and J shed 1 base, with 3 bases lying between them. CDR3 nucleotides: TGTGCCAGCAGTTACTCGAGTAACTATGGCTACACCTTC. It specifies CASSYSSNYGYTF.